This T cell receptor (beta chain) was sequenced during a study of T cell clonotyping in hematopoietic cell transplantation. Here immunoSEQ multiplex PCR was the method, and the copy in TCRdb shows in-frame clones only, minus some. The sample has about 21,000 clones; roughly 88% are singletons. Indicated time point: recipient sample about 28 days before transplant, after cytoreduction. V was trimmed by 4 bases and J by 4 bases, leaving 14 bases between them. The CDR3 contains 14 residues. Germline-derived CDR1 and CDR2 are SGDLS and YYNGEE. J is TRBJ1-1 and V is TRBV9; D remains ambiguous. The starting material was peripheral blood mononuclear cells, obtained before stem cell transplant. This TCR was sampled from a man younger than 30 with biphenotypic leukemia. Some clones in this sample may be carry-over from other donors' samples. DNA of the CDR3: TGTGCCAGCAGCCCACGGACGTCGGGCACTGAAGCTTTCTTT. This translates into CASSPRTSGTEAFF.